The entry below gives a single TCR beta chain sequence along with its context. The antigen remains undetermined. This sample is part of a study of CD8+CD57+ T cells in acquired aplastic anemia. About the research overall: The study obtained an average of 3.2 ug of DNA from sorted CD4+ and CD8+ cells. For CD4+ cells, healthy donors had an average of approximately 10 million reads. Study-wide results and caveats: Simpson's diversity of CD8+ cells was not significantly different in patients compared with controls.

Germline CDR1 is MNHNS and CDR2 is SASEGT. CDR3 length: 16 amino acids. Trimming removed 6 bases from V and 1 base from J; junction bases left unmatched: 7. Profiles of TCR beta VDJ and CDR3 were generated from a genomic DNA template. In TCRdb, the reads were re-called with MiXCR into one record per CDR3 protein. The sample lists about 220,000 distinct CDR3 sequences, roughly 35% occurring once. This sequence joins TRBV6-1 and TRBJ2-3; 10 nucleotides align to TRBD2. The origin of this receptor is a human donor in good health, serving as a control. Sequencing was carried out using sorted CD4+, CD8+, or CD8+CD57+ T cells (not recorded which) from PBMCs. CDR3 nucleotide sequence: TGTGCCAGCAGGAGAGCCGGGACTAGCGGCACAGATACGCAGTATTTT. This encodes CASRRAGTSGTDTQYF.